A selection of T cell receptor beta chains follows, all from one sample in a study of CD8 T cells in ankylosing spondylitis. MiXCR was run by TCRdb on the 5' RACE reads, yielding one entry per CDR3 protein. The data show hundreds of thousands of distinct CDR3 sequences, with 32% seen just once and about 4.2% held by the top ten. The specimen sequenced was blood, either unsorted or a sorted T cell fraction (not recorded which). These receptors were obtained from a male donor with ankylosing spondylitis or in good health (not recorded which). The CDR3 runs from the conserved cysteine through the conserved F or W. D genes are given only for firm matches. The size entry is marked missing in some rows and otherwise reads once, few, many or a size class.

clone_size: many; j_call: TRBJ2-1; v_call: TRBV7-8; d_call: TRBD1; cdr3_aa: CASSSLPGQPHNEQFF; cdr3_nt: TGTGCCAGCAGCTCCTTACCGGGACAGCCACACAATGAGCAGTTCTTC
clone_size: -; j_call: TRBJ2-7; v_call: TRBV2; d_call: TRBD2; cdr3_aa: CASSEGPLWEGEQYF; cdr3_nt: TGTGCCAGCAGTGAAGGTCCCCTTTGGGAGGGCGAGCAGTACTTC
clone_size: many; j_call: TRBJ2-7; v_call: TRBV5-1; d_call: TRBD1; cdr3_aa: CASSLDRGYEQYF; cdr3_nt: TGCGCCAGCAGCTTGGACAGGGGCTACGAGCAGTACTTC
clone_size: few; j_call: TRBJ2-1; v_call: TRBV20-1; d_call: TRBD2; cdr3_aa: CSARSSGGARFF; cdr3_nt: TGCAGTGCTAGGAGTAGCGGGGGGGCCCGGTTCTTC
clone_size: -; j_call: TRBJ2-2; v_call: TRBV7-9; d_call: -; cdr3_aa: CASSMSVGTGELFF; cdr3_nt: TGTGCCAGCAGTATGAGTGTGGGCACCGGGGAGCTGTTTTTT
clone_size: few; j_call: TRBJ2-1; v_call: TRBV20-1; d_call: TRBD2; cdr3_aa: CTVSGDPYNEQFF; cdr3_nt: TGCACCGTTAGCGGGGACCCCTACAATGAGCAGTTCTTC
clone_size: -; j_call: TRBJ2-3; v_call: TRBV5-1; d_call: -; cdr3_aa: CASSFGGGTDTQYF; cdr3_nt: TGCGCCAGCAGCTTCGGGGGAGGCACAGATACGCAGTATTTT
clone_size: few; j_call: TRBJ2-1; v_call: TRBV6-5; d_call: -; cdr3_aa: CASSYGGLYNEQFF; cdr3_nt: TGTGCCAGCAGTTACGGGGGACTTTACAATGAGCAGTTCTTC
clone_size: -; j_call: TRBJ2-7; v_call: TRBV4-1; d_call: -; cdr3_aa: CASSQVRSTYEQYF; cdr3_nt: TGCGCCAGCAGCCAAGTACGATCGACCTACGAGCAGTACTTC
clone_size: -; j_call: TRBJ1-1; v_call: TRBV5-4; d_call: -; cdr3_aa: CASSSNGPEAFF; cdr3_nt: TGTGCCAGCAGCTCAAACGGACCCGAAGCTTTCTTT
clone_size: few; j_call: TRBJ2-7; v_call: TRBV12-3/TRBV12-4; d_call: -; cdr3_aa: CASSFFYRQTYEQYF; cdr3_nt: TGTGCCAGCAGTTTCTTTTACAGGCAGACCTACGAGCAGTACTTC
clone_size: few; j_call: TRBJ2-3; v_call: TRBV6-1; d_call: -; cdr3_aa: CASSGRDRGFDTQYF; cdr3_nt: TGTGCCAGCAGTGGCCGGGACCGGGGATTTGATACGCAGTATTTT
clone_size: few; j_call: TRBJ2-7; v_call: TRBV5-1; d_call: TRBD1; cdr3_aa: CASSLQGAIEQYF; cdr3_nt: TGCGCCAGCAGCTTGCAGGGGGCGATCGAGCAGTACTTC